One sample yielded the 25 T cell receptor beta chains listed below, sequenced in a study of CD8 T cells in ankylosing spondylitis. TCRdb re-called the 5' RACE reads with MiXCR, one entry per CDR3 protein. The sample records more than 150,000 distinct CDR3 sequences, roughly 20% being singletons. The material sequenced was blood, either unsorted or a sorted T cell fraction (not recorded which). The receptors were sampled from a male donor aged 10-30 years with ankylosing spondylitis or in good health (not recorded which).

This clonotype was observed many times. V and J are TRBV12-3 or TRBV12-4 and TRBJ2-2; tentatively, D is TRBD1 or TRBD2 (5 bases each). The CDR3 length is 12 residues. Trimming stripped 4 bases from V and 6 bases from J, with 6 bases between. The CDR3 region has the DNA TGTGCCAGCAGTTGGGGGTCCGGGGAGCTGTTTTTT. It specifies CASSWGSGELFF.

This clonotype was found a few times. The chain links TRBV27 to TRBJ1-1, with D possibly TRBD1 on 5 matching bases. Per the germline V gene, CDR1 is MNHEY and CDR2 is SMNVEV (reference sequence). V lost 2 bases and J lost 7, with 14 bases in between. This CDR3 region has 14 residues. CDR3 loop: CASSLRVDRNEAFF. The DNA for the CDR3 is TGTGCCAGCAGTTTACGAGTCGACAGAAATGAAGCTTTCTTT.

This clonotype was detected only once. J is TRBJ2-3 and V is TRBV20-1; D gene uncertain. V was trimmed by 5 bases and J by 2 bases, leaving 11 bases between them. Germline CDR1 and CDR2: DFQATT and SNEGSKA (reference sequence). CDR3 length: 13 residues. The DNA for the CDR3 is TGCAGTGCTGGACGAGAGGACACAGATACGCAGTATTTT. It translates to CSAGREDTDTQYF.

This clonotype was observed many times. In nucleotides, the CDR3 is TGTGCCAGCAGGCTTACCCGACAGGACCCGGGACAGTTCTTC. Translation: CASRLTRQDPGQFF. This chain joins TRBV2 and TRBJ2-1; a possible D gene is TRBD1 (6 bases). The CDR3 covers 14 residues. V gave up 6 bases and J gave up 13 bases, with 22 bases separating them. The germline V gene has CDR1 SNHLY and CDR2 FYNNEI. The full variable domain, rest sourced from reference TRBV2 and TRBJ2-1, is EPEVTQTPSHQVTQMGQEVILRCVPISNHLYFYWYRQILGQKVEFLVSFYNNEISEKSEIFDDQFSVERPDGSNFTLKIRSTKLEDSAMYFCASRLTRQDPGQFFGPGTRLTVL.

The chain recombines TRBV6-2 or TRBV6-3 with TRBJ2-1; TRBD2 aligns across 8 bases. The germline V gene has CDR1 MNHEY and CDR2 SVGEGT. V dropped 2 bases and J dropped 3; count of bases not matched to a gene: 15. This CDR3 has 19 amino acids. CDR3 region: CASSYHQGFGGRLYNEQFF. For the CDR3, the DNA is TGTGCCAGCAGTTACCACCAGGGGTTTGGCGGGAGGCTCTACAATGAGCAGTTCTTC.

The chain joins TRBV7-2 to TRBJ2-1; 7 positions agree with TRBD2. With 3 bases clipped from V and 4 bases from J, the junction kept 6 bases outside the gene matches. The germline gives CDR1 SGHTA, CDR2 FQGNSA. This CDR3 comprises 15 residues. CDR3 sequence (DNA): TGTGCCAGCAGCTTCGCTAGCGGCCTTTACAATGAGCAGTTCTTC. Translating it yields CASSFASGLYNEQFF.

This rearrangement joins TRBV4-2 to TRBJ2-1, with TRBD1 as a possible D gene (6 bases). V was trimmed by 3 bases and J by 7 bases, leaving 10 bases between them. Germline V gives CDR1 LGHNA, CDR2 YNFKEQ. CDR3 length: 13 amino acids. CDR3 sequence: CASSQDDRNEQFF. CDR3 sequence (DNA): TGTGCCAGCAGCCAGGACGACAGGAATGAGCAGTTCTTC.

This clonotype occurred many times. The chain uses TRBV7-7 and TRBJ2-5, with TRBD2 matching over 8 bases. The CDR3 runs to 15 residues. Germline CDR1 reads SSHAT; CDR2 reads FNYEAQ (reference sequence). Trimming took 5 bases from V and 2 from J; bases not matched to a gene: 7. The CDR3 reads CASSADGRAQETQYF. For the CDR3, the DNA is TGTGCCAGCAGCGCCGACGGGAGGGCTCAAGAGACCCAGTACTTC.

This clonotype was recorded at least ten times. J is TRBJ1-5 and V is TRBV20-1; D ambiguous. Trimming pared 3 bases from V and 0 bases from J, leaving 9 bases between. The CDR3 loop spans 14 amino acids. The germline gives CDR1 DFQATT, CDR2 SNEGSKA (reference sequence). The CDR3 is CSASRRGSNQPQHF. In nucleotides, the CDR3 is TGCAGTGCTAGTAGACGGGGTAGCAATCAGCCCCAGCATTTT.

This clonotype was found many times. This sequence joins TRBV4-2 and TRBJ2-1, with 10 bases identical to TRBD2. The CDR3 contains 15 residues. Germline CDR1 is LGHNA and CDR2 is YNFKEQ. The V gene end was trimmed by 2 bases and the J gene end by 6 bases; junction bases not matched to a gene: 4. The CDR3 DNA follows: TGTGCCAGCAGCCAACAGCGGGAGGGGACCAATGAGCAGTTCTTC. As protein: CASSQQREGTNEQFF.

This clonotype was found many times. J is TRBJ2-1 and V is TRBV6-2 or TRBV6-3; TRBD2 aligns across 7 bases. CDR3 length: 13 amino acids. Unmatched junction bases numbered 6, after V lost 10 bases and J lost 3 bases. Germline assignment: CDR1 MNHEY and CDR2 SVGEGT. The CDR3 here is CATTGTNYNEQFF. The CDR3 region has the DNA TGTGCCACGACCGGGACTAACTACAATGAGCAGTTCTTC.

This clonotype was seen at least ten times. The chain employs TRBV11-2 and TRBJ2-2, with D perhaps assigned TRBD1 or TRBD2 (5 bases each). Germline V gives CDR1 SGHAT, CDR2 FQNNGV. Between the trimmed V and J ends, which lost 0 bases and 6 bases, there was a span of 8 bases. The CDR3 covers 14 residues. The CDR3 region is CASSLDGTPGELFF. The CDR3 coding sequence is TGTGCCAGCAGCTTAGATGGGACCCCCGGGGAGCTGTTTTTT.

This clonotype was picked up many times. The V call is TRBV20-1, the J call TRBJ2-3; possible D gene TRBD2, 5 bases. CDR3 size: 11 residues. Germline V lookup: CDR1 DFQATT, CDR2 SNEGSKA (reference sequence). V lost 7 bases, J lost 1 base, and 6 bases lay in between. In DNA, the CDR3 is TGCAGTGGGCGGGGCACAGATACGCAGTATTTT. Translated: CSGRGTDTQYF.

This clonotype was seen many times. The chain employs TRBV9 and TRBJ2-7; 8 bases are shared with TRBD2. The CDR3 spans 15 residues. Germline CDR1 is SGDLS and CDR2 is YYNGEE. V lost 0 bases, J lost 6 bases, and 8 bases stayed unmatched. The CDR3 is CASSVEFGGGSEQYF. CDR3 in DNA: TGTGCCAGCAGCGTAGAATTCGGCGGGGGGTCCGAGCAGTACTTC.

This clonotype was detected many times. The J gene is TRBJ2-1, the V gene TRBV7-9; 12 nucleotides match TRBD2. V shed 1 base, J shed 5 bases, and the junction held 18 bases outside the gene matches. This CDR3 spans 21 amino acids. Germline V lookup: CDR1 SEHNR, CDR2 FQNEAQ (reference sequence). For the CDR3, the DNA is TGTGCCAGCAGCTTAGGACTTAGACTAGCGGGAGACCTACCGACTAACAATGAGCAGTTCTTC. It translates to CASSLGLRLAGDLPTNNEQFF.

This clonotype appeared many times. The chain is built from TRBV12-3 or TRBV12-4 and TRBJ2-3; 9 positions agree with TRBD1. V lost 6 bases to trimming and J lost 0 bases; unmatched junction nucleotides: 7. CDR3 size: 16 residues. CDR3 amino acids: CASSRDREWSTDTQYF. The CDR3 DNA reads TGTGCCAGCAGCCGGGACAGGGAATGGAGCACAGATACGCAGTATTTT.

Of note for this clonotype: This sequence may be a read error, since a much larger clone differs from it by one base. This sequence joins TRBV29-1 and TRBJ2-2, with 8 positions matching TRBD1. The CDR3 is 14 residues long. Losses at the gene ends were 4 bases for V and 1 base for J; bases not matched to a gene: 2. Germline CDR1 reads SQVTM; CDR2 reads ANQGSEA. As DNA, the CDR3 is TGCAGCGTTGTGGGACAGGTGAACACCGGGGAGCTGTTTTTT. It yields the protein CSVVGQVNTGELFF.

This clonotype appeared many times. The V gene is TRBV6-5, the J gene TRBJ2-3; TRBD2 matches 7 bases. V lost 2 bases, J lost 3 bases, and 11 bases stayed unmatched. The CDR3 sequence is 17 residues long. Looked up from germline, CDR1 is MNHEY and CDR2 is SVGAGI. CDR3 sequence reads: CASSYGAGREATDTQYF. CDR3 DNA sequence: TGTGCCAGCAGTTACGGGGCGGGGAGGGAAGCGACAGATACGCAGTATTTT.

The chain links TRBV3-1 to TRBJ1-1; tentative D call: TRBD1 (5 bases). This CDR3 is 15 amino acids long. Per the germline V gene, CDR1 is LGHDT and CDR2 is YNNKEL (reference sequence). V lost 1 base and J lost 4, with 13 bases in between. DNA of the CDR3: TGTGCCAGCAGCCAAGGATCTGGGGGGATCACTGAAGCTTTCTTT. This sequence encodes CASSQGSGGITEAFF.

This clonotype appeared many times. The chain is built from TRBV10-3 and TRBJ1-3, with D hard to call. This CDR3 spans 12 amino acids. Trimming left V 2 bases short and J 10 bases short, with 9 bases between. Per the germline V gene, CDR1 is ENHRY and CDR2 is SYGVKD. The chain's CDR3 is CAISELESTIYF. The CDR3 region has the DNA TGTGCCATCAGTGAGCTCGAGAGTACCATATATTTT.

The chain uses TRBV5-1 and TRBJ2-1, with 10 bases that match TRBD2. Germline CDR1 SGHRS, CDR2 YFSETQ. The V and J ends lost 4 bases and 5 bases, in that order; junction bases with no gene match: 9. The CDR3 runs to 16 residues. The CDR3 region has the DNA TGCGCCAGCAGCCCCAGGGACCTAGCGGGGGACAATGAGCAGTTCTTC. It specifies CASSPRDLAGDNEQFF.

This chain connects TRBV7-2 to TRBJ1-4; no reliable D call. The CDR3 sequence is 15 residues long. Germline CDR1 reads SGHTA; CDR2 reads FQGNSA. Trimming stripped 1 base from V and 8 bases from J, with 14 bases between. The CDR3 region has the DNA TGTGCCAGCAGCTTAGATGGCCAGGCTTCCGAAAAACTGTTTTTT. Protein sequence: CASSLDGQASEKLFF.

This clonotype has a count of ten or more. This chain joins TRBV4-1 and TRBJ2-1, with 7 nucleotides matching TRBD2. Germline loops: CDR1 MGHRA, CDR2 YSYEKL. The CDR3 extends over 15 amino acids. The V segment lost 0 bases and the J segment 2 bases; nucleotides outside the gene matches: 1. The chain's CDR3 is CASSQDGTTYNEQFF. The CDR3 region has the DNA TGCGCCAGCAGCCAAGACGGGACTACCTACAATGAGCAGTTCTTC.

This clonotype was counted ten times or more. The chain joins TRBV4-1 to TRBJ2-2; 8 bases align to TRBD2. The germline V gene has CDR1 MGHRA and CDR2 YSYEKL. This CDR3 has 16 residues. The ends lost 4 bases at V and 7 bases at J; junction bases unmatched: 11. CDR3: CASSPQRERLGGELFF. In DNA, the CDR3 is TGCGCCAGCAGCCCCCAGCGGGAGAGGTTAGGCGGGGAGCTGTTTTTT.

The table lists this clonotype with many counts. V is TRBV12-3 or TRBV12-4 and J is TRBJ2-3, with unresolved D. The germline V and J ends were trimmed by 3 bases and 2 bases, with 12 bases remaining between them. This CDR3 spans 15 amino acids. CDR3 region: CASSLRRKHTDTQYF. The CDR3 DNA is TGTGCCAGCAGTTTGCGGCGGAAACACACAGATACGCAGTATTTT.